Listed below are T cell receptor beta chains from one sample, sequenced in a study of blood T cell repertoires in COVID-19. Libraries were prepared by immunoSEQ multiplex PCR; TCRdb keeps only in-frame clonotypes and omits some of them. This table holds fewer than 450,000 clones, 88% found once. Sequencing used PBMCs or T cells enriched from blood (not recorded which). The source of these receptors is a woman aged 40 to 50 with acute COVID-19. CDR3s include the opening cysteine and the closing phenylalanine or tryptophan. Each record gives: V gene, J gene, D gene, clone size, CDR3 protein, CDR3 DNA. A D gene is named only where the DNA matches it firmly. Expanded clones are given a class, and other clones once, few, many or no size at all.

V gene: TRBV19; J gene: TRBJ1-1; D gene: -; clone size: -; CDR3 protein: CASTYRDTEAFF; CDR3 DNA: TGTGCCAGTACTTACAGAGACACTGAAGCTTTCTTT
V gene: TRBV5-1; J gene: TRBJ1-3; D gene: TRBD1; clone size: -; CDR3 protein: CASSLAGTAGNTIYF; CDR3 DNA: TGCGCCAGCAGCTTAGCTGGGACAGCTGGAAACACCATATATTTT
V gene: TRBV7-9; J gene: TRBJ2-7; D gene: TRBD1; clone size: -; CDR3 protein: CASSKGQSSYEQYF; CDR3 DNA: TGTGCCAGCAGCAAGGGACAGAGCTCCTACGAGCAGTACTTC
V gene: TRBV29-1; J gene: TRBJ2-1; D gene: TRBD2; clone size: -; CDR3 protein: CSVEELAGGRVDEQFF; CDR3 DNA: TGCAGCGTTGAAGAACTAGCGGGGGGCCGGGTGGATGAGCAGTTCTTC
V gene: TRBV6-6; J gene: TRBJ1-4; D gene: -; clone size: -; CDR3 protein: CASSYRGGYEKLFF; CDR3 DNA: TGTGCCAGCAGTTACCGGGGAGGGTATGAAAAACTGTTTTTT
V gene: TRBV19; J gene: TRBJ1-5; D gene: TRBD1; clone size: -; CDR3 protein: CASSIRTGQPQHF; CDR3 DNA: TGTGCCAGTAGTATCCGGACAGGCCAGCCCCAGCATTTT
V gene: TRBV7-7; J gene: TRBJ1-2; D gene: TRBD1; clone size: -; CDR3 protein: CASSFPGQGSYGYTF; CDR3 DNA: TGTGCCAGCAGCTTCCCTGGACAGGGTAGCTATGGCTACACCTTC
V gene: TRBV19; J gene: TRBJ1-3; D gene: -; clone size: -; CDR3 protein: CASSIVASSGNTIYF; CDR3 DNA: TGTGCCAGTAGTATAGTAGCCAGCTCTGGAAACACCATATATTTT
V gene: TRBV18; J gene: TRBJ1-2; D gene: -; clone size: -; CDR3 protein: CASSPRGGNYGYTF; CDR3 DNA: TGTGCCAGCTCACCAAGGGGAGGTAACTATGGCTACACCTTC
V gene: TRBV2; J gene: TRBJ1-2; D gene: -; clone size: few; CDR3 protein: CASSEQGAANYGYTF; CDR3 DNA: TGTGCCAGCAGTGAACAGGGCGCCGCTAACTATGGCTACACCTTC
V gene: TRBV3-1/TRBV3-2; J gene: TRBJ2-3; D gene: -; clone size: -; CDR3 protein: CASSQGGGGTDTQYF; CDR3 DNA: TGTGCCAGCAGCCAGGGGGGGGGCGGCACAGATACGCAGTATTTT
V gene: TRBV27; J gene: TRBJ1-5; D gene: -; clone size: -; CDR3 protein: CASSFRYGQPSNQPQHF; CDR3 DNA: TGTGCCAGCAGTTTCCGCTACGGACAGCCTAGCAATCAGCCCCAGCATTTT
V gene: TRBV19; J gene: TRBJ2-7; D gene: -; clone size: -; CDR3 protein: CASSSGPSYEQYF; CDR3 DNA: TGTGCCAGTAGTTCTGGGCCCTCCTACGAGCAGTACTTC
V gene: TRBV2; J gene: TRBJ1-1; D gene: -; clone size: once; CDR3 protein: CASRQGVKGTEAFF; CDR3 DNA: TGTGCCAGCAGACAAGGGGTAAAAGGCACTGAAGCTTTCTTT
V gene: TRBV4-1; J gene: TRBJ2-1; D gene: -; clone size: -; CDR3 protein: CASSRESQSYNEQFF; CDR3 DNA: TGCGCCAGCAGCCGCGAGTCCCAATCCTACAATGAGCAGTTCTTC
V gene: TRBV5-1; J gene: TRBJ1-4; D gene: TRBD1; clone size: -; CDR3 protein: CASSSDRGNNEKLFF; CDR3 DNA: TGCGCCAGCAGCTCTGACAGGGGAAATAATGAAAAACTGTTTTTT
V gene: TRBV5-1; J gene: TRBJ2-4; D gene: TRBD1; clone size: -; CDR3 protein: CASSIRQGVDIQYF; CDR3 DNA: TGCGCCAGCAGCATACGACAGGGGGTTGACATTCAGTACTTC
V gene: TRBV27; J gene: TRBJ1-5; D gene: -; clone size: few; CDR3 protein: CASSSRPAANQPQHF; CDR3 DNA: TGTGCCAGCAGTTCCAGGCCCGCAGCCAATCAGCCCCAGCATTTT
V gene: TRBV5-1; J gene: TRBJ1-2; D gene: -; clone size: -; CDR3 protein: CASSLAVGGYTF; CDR3 DNA: TGCGCCAGCAGCTTGGCCGTCGGTGGCTACACCTTC
V gene: TRBV7-9; J gene: TRBJ2-3; D gene: -; clone size: -; CDR3 protein: CASSLAGGAGDTQYF; CDR3 DNA: TGTGCCAGCAGCTTAGCTGGCGGGGCTGGGGATACGCAGTATTTT
V gene: TRBV11-2; J gene: TRBJ2-2; D gene: -; clone size: -; CDR3 protein: CASSLGRGLGTGELFF; CDR3 DNA: TGTGCCAGCAGCTTAGGACGGGGACTGGGGACCGGGGAGCTGTTTTTT
V gene: TRBV30; J gene: TRBJ1-2; D gene: -; clone size: -; CDR3 protein: CAWSPLRHFNYGYTF; CDR3 DNA: TGTGCCTGGAGTCCACTTCGACACTTTAACTATGGCTACACCTTC
V gene: TRBV24-1; J gene: TRBJ2-7; D gene: -; clone size: -; CDR3 protein: CATEVRGEQYF; CDR3 DNA: TGTGCCACCGAAGTAAGGGGCGAGCAGTACTTC
V gene: TRBV2; J gene: TRBJ2-5; D gene: -; clone size: -; CDR3 protein: CASSEIRGMGETQYF; CDR3 DNA: TGTGCCAGCAGTGAAATTCGCGGGATGGGAGAGACCCAGTACTTC
V gene: TRBV19; J gene: TRBJ1-5; D gene: -; clone size: -; CDR3 protein: CASSTGIFSNQPQHF; CDR3 DNA: TGTGCCAGTAGTACAGGAATTTTTAGCAATCAGCCCCAGCATTTT
V gene: TRBV27; J gene: TRBJ1-4; D gene: -; clone size: -; CDR3 protein: CASSLKGPSNEKLFF; CDR3 DNA: TGTGCCAGCAGTTTAAAGGGGCCGTCTAATGAAAAACTGTTTTTT
V gene: TRBV3-1/TRBV3-2; J gene: TRBJ1-2; D gene: -; clone size: -; CDR3 protein: CASSPIGLLRIHGYTF; CDR3 DNA: TGTGCCAGCAGCCCAATCGGACTTCTCCGGATCCATGGCTACACCTTC
V gene: TRBV6-1; J gene: TRBJ1-2; D gene: TRBD1; clone size: -; CDR3 protein: CASSEGTGPHGYTF; CDR3 DNA: TGTGCCAGCAGTGAAGGGACAGGGCCCCATGGCTACACCTTC
V gene: TRBV10-2; J gene: TRBJ2-7; D gene: TRBD1; clone size: -; CDR3 protein: CASSEPGQANEQYF; CDR3 DNA: TGCGCCAGCAGTGAACCGGGACAGGCCAACGAGCAGTACTTC
V gene: TRBV6-5; J gene: TRBJ1-6; D gene: -; clone size: once; CDR3 protein: CASSQHFYSPLHF; CDR3 DNA: TGTGCCAGCAGCCAACATTTTTATTCACCCCTCCACTTT
V gene: TRBV18; J gene: TRBJ2-3; D gene: -; clone size: once; CDR3 protein: CASSPRGSGSDTQYF; CDR3 DNA: TGTGCCAGCTCACCACGCGGCAGCGGTTCAGATACGCAGTATTTT
V gene: TRBV6-5; J gene: TRBJ2-3; D gene: TRBD1; clone size: -; CDR3 protein: CATRETGGTDTQYF; CDR3 DNA: TGTGCCACCCGAGAGACAGGGGGCACAGATACGCAGTATTTT
V gene: TRBV10-3; J gene: TRBJ2-3; D gene: TRBD1; clone size: -; CDR3 protein: CAVRTGDGGDTQYF; CDR3 DNA: TGTGCCGTCAGGACAGGGGATGGTGGAGATACGCAGTATTTT
V gene: TRBV3-1/TRBV3-2; J gene: TRBJ1-1; D gene: TRBD1; clone size: -; CDR3 protein: CASSPQDRANTEAFF; CDR3 DNA: TGTGCCAGCAGCCCCCAGGACAGGGCGAACACTGAAGCTTTCTTT
V gene: TRBV3-1/TRBV3-2; J gene: TRBJ2-1; D gene: -; clone size: -; CDR3 protein: CASSQQLGGEQFF; CDR3 DNA: TGTGCCAGCAGCCAGCAATTAGGGGGTGAGCAGTTCTTC
V gene: TRBV5-8; J gene: TRBJ2-3; D gene: -; clone size: -; CDR3 protein: CASPSFNPTSTDTQYF; CDR3 DNA: TGTGCCAGCCCCAGCTTCAACCCGACTAGCACAGATACGCAGTATTTT
V gene: TRBV5-8; J gene: TRBJ1-2; D gene: -; clone size: -; CDR3 protein: CASSPRLGYTF; CDR3 DNA: TGTGCCAGCAGCCCCCGTCTGGGCTACACCTTC
V gene: TRBV5-4; J gene: TRBJ1-3; D gene: TRBD1; clone size: -; CDR3 protein: CASSLAGQGVFYGNTIYF; CDR3 DNA: TGTGCCAGCAGCTTGGCAGGGCAGGGGGTATTCTACGGAAACACCATATATTTT
V gene: TRBV18; J gene: TRBJ2-2; D gene: -; clone size: -; CDR3 protein: CASSVLTANTGELFF; CDR3 DNA: TGTGCCAGCTCTGTGTTAACAGCGAACACCGGGGAGCTGTTTTTT
V gene: TRBV4-2; J gene: TRBJ1-4; D gene: -; clone size: few; CDR3 protein: CASSQLAGANEKLFF; CDR3 DNA: TGTGCCAGCAGCCAGCTGGCAGGGGCTAATGAAAAACTGTTTTTT
V gene: TRBV5-4; J gene: TRBJ2-7; D gene: TRBD1; clone size: few; CDR3 protein: CASSLAGQGRYEQYF; CDR3 DNA: TGTGCCAGCAGCTTGGCCGGACAGGGGCGATACGAGCAGTACTTC
V gene: TRBV6-1; J gene: TRBJ2-1; D gene: -; clone size: -; CDR3 protein: CASSGRLPSSYNEQFF; CDR3 DNA: TGTGCCAGCAGTGGCAGGTTACCATCCTCCTACAATGAGCAGTTCTTC
V gene: TRBV11-3; J gene: TRBJ2-1; D gene: TRBD1; clone size: -; CDR3 protein: CASSSGTVGNNEQFF; CDR3 DNA: TGTGCCAGCAGCTCCGGGACAGTGGGGAACAATGAGCAGTTCTTC
V gene: TRBV7-8; J gene: TRBJ1-2; D gene: TRBD1; clone size: -; CDR3 protein: CASSLGTGRGYTF; CDR3 DNA: TGTGCCAGCAGCTTAGGGACAGGGAGAGGCTACACCTTC
V gene: TRBV5-6; J gene: TRBJ2-7; D gene: TRBD1; clone size: -; CDR3 protein: CASSLYRGDEQYF; CDR3 DNA: TGTGCCAGCAGTTTGTACAGGGGAGACGAGCAGTACTTC
V gene: TRBV9; J gene: TRBJ2-3; D gene: TRBD1; clone size: -; CDR3 protein: CASSVRTGHTDTQYF; CDR3 DNA: TGTGCCAGCAGCGTCAGGACAGGGCACACAGATACGCAGTATTTT
V gene: TRBV5-5; J gene: TRBJ2-7; D gene: -; clone size: -; CDR3 protein: CASSLRLNTHYEQYF; CDR3 DNA: TGTGCCAGCAGCCTGAGACTAAACACGCACTACGAGCAGTACTTC
V gene: TRBV19; J gene: TRBJ1-1; D gene: -; clone size: -; CDR3 protein: CASRSGSQEAFF; CDR3 DNA: TGTGCCAGTAGATCAGGGTCTCAAGAAGCTTTCTTT
V gene: TRBV19; J gene: TRBJ1-1; D gene: TRBD1; clone size: -; CDR3 protein: CASSISGQGYTEAFF; CDR3 DNA: TGTGCCAGTAGTATCTCTGGACAGGGGTACACTGAAGCTTTCTTT
V gene: TRBV18; J gene: TRBJ1-5; D gene: TRBD1; clone size: -; CDR3 protein: CASSPRTGPDQPQHF; CDR3 DNA: TGTGCCAGCTCACCACGGACAGGTCCGGATCAGCCCCAGCATTTT
V gene: TRBV20-1; J gene: TRBJ1-4; D gene: TRBD1; clone size: -; CDR3 protein: CSASTPGTASGKLFF; CDR3 DNA: TGCAGTGCTAGTACTCCCGGGACAGCCTCCGGAAAACTGTTTTTT
V gene: TRBV18; J gene: TRBJ1-2; D gene: -; clone size: -; CDR3 protein: CASSVGGEGNGYTF; CDR3 DNA: TGTGCCAGCTCCGTCGGAGGTGAGGGAAATGGCTACACCTTC
V gene: TRBV9; J gene: TRBJ2-7; D gene: -; clone size: -; CDR3 protein: CASSVDSGPLYEQYF; CDR3 DNA: TGTGCCAGCAGCGTAGACTCCGGTCCCCTCTACGAGCAGTACTTC
V gene: TRBV12-3/TRBV12-4; J gene: TRBJ2-7; D gene: TRBD2; clone size: -; CDR3 protein: CASSTGRVYEQYF; CDR3 DNA: TGTGCCAGCTCAACGGGGAGGGTCTACGAGCAGTACTTC
V gene: TRBV19; J gene: TRBJ1-1; D gene: -; clone size: -; CDR3 protein: CASSSSRQEMNTEAFF; CDR3 DNA: TGTGCCAGTAGTTCTTCAAGACAGGAGATGAACACTGAAGCTTTCTTT
V gene: TRBV5-1; J gene: TRBJ2-6; D gene: -; clone size: -; CDR3 protein: CASSLELISGANVLTF; CDR3 DNA: TGCGCCAGCAGCTTGGAACTGATCTCTGGGGCCAACGTCCTGACTTTC